This TCR beta chain was documented in a study of blood T cell repertoires in COVID-19. In the study overall: Some COVID-19 samples were acute and others convalescent; all came from the United States, Italy and Spain. PBMCs, B-cell-depleted T cells, or T cells were the source of the cDNA or gDNA that made up the material.

This clone came up once. Authors' processing steps: Reference gene primer amplification in the assay estimated nucleated cell counts. TCRdb keeps only in-frame clones here, not all; method: immunoSEQ multiplex PCR. V, J and clone size reflect that table, while D and trimming were determined from the DNA. Of approximately 300,000 clones listed, around four fifths are singletons. Trimming pared 2 bases from V and 4 bases from J, leaving 11 bases between. Per germline, CDR1 GTSNPN and CDR2 SVGIG (reference sequence). CDR3 length equals 13 residues. The clonotype was recovered from a woman between 45 and 65 years old with acute or convalescent COVID-19. The specimen was peripheral blood. The V and J genes are TRBV30 and TRBJ1-1, with a possible D match to TRBD1 (6 bases). The CDR3 is CAWSRGAPTEAFF. The CDR3 DNA reads as TGTGCCTGGAGTCGGGGGGCCCCCACTGAAGCTTTCTTT.